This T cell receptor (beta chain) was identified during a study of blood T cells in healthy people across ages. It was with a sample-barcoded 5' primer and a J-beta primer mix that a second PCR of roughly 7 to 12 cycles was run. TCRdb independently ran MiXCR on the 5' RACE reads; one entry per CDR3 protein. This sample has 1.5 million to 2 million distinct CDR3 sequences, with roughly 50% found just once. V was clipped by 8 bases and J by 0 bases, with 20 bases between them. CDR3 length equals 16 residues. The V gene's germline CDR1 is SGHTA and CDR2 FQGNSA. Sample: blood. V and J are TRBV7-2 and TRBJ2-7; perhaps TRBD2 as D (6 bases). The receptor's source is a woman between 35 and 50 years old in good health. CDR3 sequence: CASGKGRDLSSYEQYF. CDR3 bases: TGTGCCAGCGGCAAAGGCCGGGACTTAAGCTCCTACGAGCAGTACTTC.